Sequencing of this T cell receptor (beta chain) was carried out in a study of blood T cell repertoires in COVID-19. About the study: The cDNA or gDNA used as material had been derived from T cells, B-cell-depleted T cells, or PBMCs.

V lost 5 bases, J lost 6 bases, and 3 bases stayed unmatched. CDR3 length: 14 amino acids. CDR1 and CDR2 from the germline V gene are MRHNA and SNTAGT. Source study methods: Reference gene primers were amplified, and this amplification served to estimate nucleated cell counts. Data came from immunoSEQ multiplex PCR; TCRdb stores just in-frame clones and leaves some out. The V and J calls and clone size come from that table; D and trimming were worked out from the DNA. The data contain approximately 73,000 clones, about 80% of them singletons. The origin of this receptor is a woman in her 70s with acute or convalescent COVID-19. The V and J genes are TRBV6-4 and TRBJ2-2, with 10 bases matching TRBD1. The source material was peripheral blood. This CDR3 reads CASSPGQGAGELFF. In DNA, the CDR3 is TGTGCCAGCAGTCCAGGACAGGGGGCCGGGGAGCTGTTTTTT.